This T cell receptor (beta chain) came from a study of blood T cell repertoires in COVID-19. TCRdb keeps only in-frame clones here, not all; method: immunoSEQ multiplex PCR. Here the sample spans nearly 30,000 clones, about 88% being singletons. Sample: peripheral blood. The receptor was derived from a man in his 70s with active or convalescent COVID-19.

In DNA form, the CDR3 reads TGCGCCAGCAGCCGCCAGACAGATAACAATCAGCCCCAGCATTTT. Translating gives CASSRQTDNNQPQHF. The chain uses TRBV4-1 and TRBJ1-5; D is possibly TRBD1 (5 bases). CDR3 length equals 15 residues. Deletions cut 4 bases from V and 3 bases from J, with 13 bases between. Germline V gene sequence: CDR1 MGHRA, CDR2 YSYEKL.